This T cell receptor (beta chain) was sequenced for a study of CD8+ T cells in alopecia areata. Study-level results: It was lesional scalp, especially alopecia totalis/universalis, that showed higher clonality than normal scalp.

Following RNA extraction, reverse transcription yielded cDNA that acted as the sequencing template. TCRdb's copy holds only in-frame clones and misses some; the assay was immunoSEQ multiplex PCR. Here the sample spans about 64,000 clones, about 40% being singletons. Lesional scalp punch biopsies and peripheral blood came from alopecia areata patients. Both CD4+ and CD8+ T cells were separated by sorting PBMCs. On this clone: Its target is unknown.

Trimming removed 2 bases from V and 5 bases from J; junction bases left unmatched: 3. The CDR3 spans 15 residues. CDR1 is SEHNR, CDR2 FQNEAQ, per germline (reference sequence). The receptor's source is a human donor with alopecia areata. Sequences were obtained from NKG2D-low CD8+ T cells sorted from blood. The chain carries TRBV7-9 and TRBJ2-1; TRBD1 agrees at 10 bases. Here the CDR3 reads CASSLLGTGDNEQFF. DNA of the CDR3: TGTGCCAGCAGCTTACTAGGGACAGGGGACAATGAGCAGTTCTTC.